Listed here are 18 T cell receptor beta chains from one sample, sequenced in a study of CD8+ T cells in alopecia areata (dated by TCRdb to 2016 to 2018). Libraries were made using the immunoSEQ multiplex PCR assay. For TCR sequencing, RNA was extracted from every sample and reverse transcribed into cDNA to serve as template. What TCRdb holds here is the immuneACCESS table cut down to in-frame rearrangements. Part of the clones is not present; checked against another copy, under half of the missing clones reflect an unresolved V gene, and the others are unexplained. The table shows more than 90,000 clones here, with no singletons. The biggest ten clones account for around a fifth of the sample. The material sequenced was lesional skin. The source of these receptors is a C3H/HeJ mouse with alopecia areata. This mouse strain bears the MHC haplotype H2-k.

This clone showed up just a few times. Gene names follow the mouse nomenclature. Read coverage stops 4 residues before the CDR3 terminus; the germline J gene supplies the remainder. The chain couples TRBV1 to TRBJ2-3; D gene unclear. This CDR3 comprises 15 residues. Germline V lookup: CDR1 NSQYPW, CDR2 LRSPGD (reference sequence). V was shortened by 2 bases and J by 0 bases, with 9 bases between the two germline ends. Partial CDR3 DNA: TGCACCTGCAGTGCAAAACAACCTAGTGCAGAA. It is translated as CTCSAKQPSAE. The CDR3 as a whole reads CTCSAKQPSAETLYF.

With respect to this clone: Mouse gene names apply. The read terminates 4 residues before the CDR3 end, so the remaining end is supplied by the germline J gene. The V and J genes are TRBV13-3 and TRBJ2-5; 8 bases map to TRBD1. V lost 5 bases to trimming and J lost 3 bases; unmatched junction nucleotides: 5. The CDR3 is 14 residues long. Germline values: CDR1 NNHDY, CDR2 SYVADS. CDR3 in amino acids: CASSYRGRQDTQYF. CDR3 DNA, as far as it was read: TGTGCCAGCAGCTACAGGGGGAGGCAAGAC. The whole variable domain, remainder taken from reference TRBV13-3 and TRBJ2-5, is EAAVTQSPRSKVAVTGGKVTLSCHQTNNHDYMYWYRQDTGHGLRLIHYSYVADSTEKGDIPDGYKASRPSQENFSLILELASLSQTAVYFCASSYRGRQDTQYFGPGTRLLVL.

This clone was counted between two and nine times. Germline and genes: mouse. Read sequence stops 4 residues before the CDR3 end, and the germline J gene provides the missing end. The rearrangement links TRBV17 to TRBJ1-1; unclear D gene. In germline, CDR1 is MNHDT, CDR2 YYDKIL. The CDR3 is 13 residues long. This chain's CDR3 is CASSSGDGREVFF. CDR3 DNA, as far as it was read: TGTGCTAGCAGTAGTGGGGATGGCAGA.

Regarding this clone: The TCRdb protein and the DNA translation do not line up at residue 12; the protein shown here was made by translating the DNA. Gene names follow the mouse nomenclature. Read data end 3 residues before the CDR3 end; the end is taken from the germline J gene. This chain uses TRBV1 with TRBJ1-3; D call uncertain. The germline V and J ends were trimmed by 3 bases and 0 bases, with 9 bases remaining between them. The CDR3 consists of 15 residues. Per germline, CDR1 NSQYPW and CDR2 LRSPGD (reference sequence). The part of the CDR3 DNA that was read is TGCACCTGCAGTGCCCCAAAAAATTCTGGAAATACG. Translation gives CTCSAPKNSGNT. The full CDR3 protein reads CTCSAPKNSGNTLYF.

This clone appeared many times. Mouse germline and gene names are used. The read terminates 4 residues ahead of where the CDR3 ends, so the germline J gene completes it. The rearrangement joins TRBV17 to TRBJ2-2; 8 nucleotides agree with TRBD2. With 6 bases clipped from V and 0 bases from J, the junction kept 6 bases outside the gene matches. There are 16 residues in the CDR3. The V gene's germline CDR1 is MNHDT and CDR2 YYDKIL. The CDR3 bases that were read are TGTGCTAGCAGGGAACTGGGGGTAGCAAACACCGGG. It translates to CASRELGVANTG. The entire CDR3 protein is CASRELGVANTGQLYF.

A word on this clone: Genes here carry mouse names. Read data end 4 residues before the CDR3 end; the end is taken from the germline J gene. The sample has other DNA sequences that encode this CDR3 too. This sequence joins TRBV13-1 and TRBJ1-1; the match to TRBD1 covers 7 bases. Germline V lookup: CDR1 NSHNY, CDR2 SYGAGN. After removal of 0 bases from V and 0 bases from J, the junction contained 2 bases not matched to a gene. CDR3 length: 15 amino acids. CDR3 protein: CASSDAGQTNTEVFF. Partial CDR3 DNA: TGTGCCAGCAGTGATGCGGGACAGACAAACACA.

About this clone: The listed TCRdb protein conflicts with the DNA translation at residue 11, and the protein shown is translated directly from the DNA. Mouse names are used for the genes. Read sequence stops 3 residues before the CDR3 end, and the germline J gene provides the missing end. The genes are TRBV13-3 and TRBJ1-3; the D is unclear. CDR1 and CDR2 from the germline V gene are NNHDY and SYVADS. CDR3 length equals 14 residues. V was shortened by 5 bases and J by 1 base, with 10 bases between the two germline ends. The CDR3 sequence: CASSSYKSGNTLYF. The sequenced part of the CDR3 DNA is TGTGCCAGCAGCTCCTACAAGTCTGGAAATACG.

Note on this clone: The gene names here belong to mouse. Sequencing ends 4 residues short of the CDR3 end; the germline J gene provides the rest. V is TRBV1 and J is TRBJ1-1; unclear D gene. CDR3 length: 14 amino acids. CDR1 and CDR2 (germline): NSQYPW, LRSPGD (reference sequence). Trimming left V 0 bases short and J 4 bases short, with 9 bases between. CDR3 loop: CTCSAEVGSTEVFF. The covered CDR3 bases are TGCACCTGCAGTGCAGAAGTGGGGTCCACA.

For this clone: Germline and genes here are mouse. The read is 4 residues too short to cover the CDR3 end, so that end is filled in from the germline J gene. The chain uses TRBV13-3 and TRBJ2-4; 8 nucleotides align to TRBD1. The CDR3 loop spans 15 amino acids. V lost 2 bases, J lost 0 bases, and 2 bases stayed unmatched. Germline assignment: CDR1 NNHDY and CDR2 SYVADS. Incomplete CDR3 DNA: TGTGCCAGCAGTGACCCAGGGGGCAGTCAAAAC. It is translated as CASSDPGGSQN. The full CDR3 sequence reads CASSDPGGSQNTLYF.

In its sample, this clone was seen a few times. Germline and genes here are mouse. The CDR3 end lies 4 residues beyond the end of the read and is filled in from the germline J gene. The chain employs TRBV13-3 and TRBJ2-3; D is unresolved. Germline values: CDR1 NNHDY, CDR2 SYVADS. V lost 4 bases, J lost 1 base, and 10 bases lay in between. The CDR3 is 14 amino acids. The CDR3 region is CASSTETRAETLYF. CDR3 DNA (partial): TGTGCCAGCAGTACAGAAACCCGTGCAGAA.

This clone was seen a few times. Translating the DNA gives a protein that differs from the TCRdb entry at residue 12; the protein shown here is that DNA translation. Mouse names are used for the genes. The read stops 3 residues short of the end of the CDR3; the missing end is completed from the germline J gene. The rearrangement uses TRBV1 and TRBJ1-3, with 8 bases matching TRBD1. V dropped 3 bases and J dropped 3; count of bases not matched to a gene: 4. Per germline, CDR1 NSQYPW and CDR2 LRSPGD (reference sequence). The CDR3 runs to 15 residues. CDR3 amino acids: CTCSASTGDGNTLYF. The CDR3 DNA, read in part, is TGCACCTGCAGTGCCTCGACAGGGGATGGAAATACG.

This clone was picked up a small number of times. The germline and genes are mouse ones. The sequenced fragment ends 4 residues before the CDR3 boundary, so the rest is inferred from the germline J gene. V and J are TRBV13-1 and TRBJ1-1; 9 positions match TRBD1. The CDR3 loop spans 16 amino acids. V lost 1 base to trimming and J lost 1 base; unmatched junction nucleotides: 5. In germline, CDR1 is NSHNY, CDR2 SYGAGN. The CDR3 sequence is CASSDLDRGKNTEVFF. The sequenced CDR3 bases are TGTGCCAGCAGTGATCTAGACAGGGGGAAAAACACA.

With regard to this clone: Mouse gene names and germline throughout. The observed sequence ends 4 residues before the CDR3 terminus, with the missing tail filled in from the germline J gene. The V gene is TRBV13-2, the J gene TRBJ2-5, with 10 positions matching TRBD1. The CDR3 has 14 residues. Germline V gene sequence: CDR1 NNHNN, CDR2 SYGAGS (reference sequence). The CDR3 DNA, read in part, is TGTGCCAGCGGCCCCGACAGGGGGCGTGAC. It codes for CASGPDRGRD. The whole CDR3 reads CASGPDRGRDTQYF.

Turning to this clone: Genes here carry mouse names. The observed sequence ends 4 residues before the CDR3 terminus, with the missing tail filled in from the germline J gene. This chain links TRBV13-3 with TRBJ2-1; 12 positions agree with TRBD2. The CDR3 spans 16 residues. Trimming cost V 1 base and J 6 bases; bases outside gene matches: 5. Germline CDR1 NNHDY, CDR2 SYVADS. CDR3 DNA, as far as it was read: TGTGCCAGCAGTGATACCGGGACTGGGGGGTTTGCT. It codes for CASSDTGTGGFA. The whole CDR3 reads CASSDTGTGGFAEQFF.

This clone was observed a handful of times. Gene and germline names: mouse. The read ends 4 residues shy of where the CDR3 ends; the end is completed using the germline J gene. The chain carries TRBV19 and TRBJ2-3, with TRBD1 as a possible D gene (7 bases). This CDR3 comprises 15 residues. From germline, CDR1 is FNHDT and CDR2 SITEND (reference sequence). With 3 bases removed from V and 0 bases from J, the gap between germline ends came to 11 bases. Incomplete CDR3 DNA: TGTGCCAGCAGTAGAGGGGGCAATAGTGCAGAA. This translates into CASSRGGNSAE. The full CDR3 protein is CASSRGGNSAETLYF. The complete variable domain, with remaining parts taken from reference TRBV19 and TRBJ2-3, reads GGIITQTPKFLIGQEGQKLTLKCQQNFNHDTMYWYRQDSGKGLRLIYYSITENDLQKGDLSEGYDASREKKSSFSLTVTSAQKNEMAVFLCASSRGGNSAETLYFGSGTRLTVL.

This clone was seen at least ten times. TCRdb and the translated DNA give different amino acids at residue 12; the protein presented here is the one translated from the DNA. The gene names here belong to mouse. The CDR3 goes on 3 residues after the read ends, and that part is filled in from the germline J gene. The chain recombines TRBV1 with TRBJ1-3; perhaps TRBD1 as D (5 bases). The germline V and J ends were trimmed by 8 bases and 2 bases, with 16 bases remaining between them. The CDR3 is 15 amino acids. Per the germline V gene, CDR1 is NSQYPW and CDR2 is LRSPGD (reference sequence). The CDR3 loop reads CTCQGVSRAGNTLYF. Incomplete CDR3 DNA: TGCACCTGCCAGGGAGTATCCAGGGCTGGAAATACG.

This clone was picked up many times. Gene names refer to mouse genes. The CDR3 extends 4 residues past the end of the read, so its final part is completed from the germline J gene. J is TRBJ2-3 and V is TRBV19; the match to TRBD2 covers 8 bases. Germline values: CDR1 FNHDT, CDR2 SITEND (reference sequence). V lost 2 bases to trimming and J lost 0 bases; unmatched junction nucleotides: 2. The CDR3 is 15 amino acids. The part of the CDR3 DNA that was read is TGTGCCAGCAGTATCTGGGGGGAGAGTGCAGAA. Translating it yields CASSIWGESAE. From start to end, the CDR3 is CASSIWGESAETLYF.

For this clone: Here the gene names and germline are mouse. The CDR3 extends 4 residues past the end of the read, so its final part is completed from the germline J gene. The genes are TRBV29 and TRBJ2-3; D is unclear. The CDR3 sequence is 15 residues long. CDR1 and CDR2 from the germline V gene are MSHET and SYDVDS. V lost 0 bases, J lost 0 bases, and 7 bases lay in between. CDR3 in amino acids: CASSLSPTSAETLYF. CDR3 DNA, as far as it was read: TGTGCTAGCAGTTTATCTCCTACTAGTGCAGAA.